This record concerns one T cell receptor (beta chain) sequence. This sample was taken from a study of blood T cell repertoires in COVID-19. Between the trimmed V and J ends, which lost 4 bases and 2 bases, there was a span of 8 bases. Per germline, CDR1 MNHEY and CDR2 SMNVEV (reference sequence). The CDR3 has 13 residues. The repertoire was sequenced with immunoSEQ multiplex PCR; TCRdb's copy has only in-frame clones and lacks some. The table records over 200,000 clones, around four fifths of them present only once. The TCR was taken from a woman older than 75 with active or convalescent COVID-19. The chain links TRBV27 to TRBJ1-2; D gene ambiguous. Sequences were obtained from peripheral blood. CDR3 sequence (DNA): TGTGCCAGCAGTTACAGACCCAACTATGGCTACACCTTC. This translates into CASSYRPNYGYTF.